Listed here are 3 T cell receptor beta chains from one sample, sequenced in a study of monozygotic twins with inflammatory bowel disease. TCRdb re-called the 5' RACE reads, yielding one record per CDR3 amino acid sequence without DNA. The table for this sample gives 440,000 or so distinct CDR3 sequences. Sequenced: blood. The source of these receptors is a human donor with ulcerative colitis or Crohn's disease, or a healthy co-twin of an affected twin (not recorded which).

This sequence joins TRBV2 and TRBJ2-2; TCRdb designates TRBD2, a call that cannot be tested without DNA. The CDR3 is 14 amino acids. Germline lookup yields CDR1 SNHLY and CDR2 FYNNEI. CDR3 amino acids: CASKRLLNTGELFF. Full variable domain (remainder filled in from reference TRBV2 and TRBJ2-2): EPEVTQTPSHQVTQMGQEVILRCVPISNHLYFYWYRQILGQKVEFLVSFYNNEISEKSEIFDDQFSVERPDGSNFTLKIRSTKLEDSAMYFCASKRLLNTGELFFGEGSRLTVL.

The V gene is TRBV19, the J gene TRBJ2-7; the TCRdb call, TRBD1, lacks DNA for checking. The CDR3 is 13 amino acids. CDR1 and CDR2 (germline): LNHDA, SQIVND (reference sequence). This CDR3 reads CASSVSDSYEQYF.

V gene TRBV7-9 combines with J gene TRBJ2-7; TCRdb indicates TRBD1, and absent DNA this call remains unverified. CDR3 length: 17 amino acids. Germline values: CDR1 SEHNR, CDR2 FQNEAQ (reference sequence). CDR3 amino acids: CASSLGALGASPHEQYF.